The present TCR beta chain was sequenced within a study of T cell clonality in common variable immunodeficiency. This clone was detected only a few times. With a much larger clone just one base away, this may be a read error. The DNA is left out, because the CDR3 cannot be placed on it with certainty; the CDR3 is given as TCRdb lists it. Donors gave roughly 5 to 8 ml heparinized peripheral whole blood. The CDR3 comprises 15 residues, both ends counted. Per germline, CDR1 SGHVS and CDR2 FQNEAQ. CVID and control samples used equivalent genomic DNA input. Sequenced by immunoSEQ multiplex PCR; TCRdb stores in-frame clones only, minus some. Sampling found 50,000 to 60,000 clones, none seen once.

Sequencing was performed on peripheral blood mononuclear cells. This clonotype was sampled from a person aged 18 to 75 in good health. The gene calls are TRBV7-8 and TRBJ2-3; TRBD1 is taken as the D call from the table, unchecked against the DNA. CDR3 protein: CASSFGAGQNQPQYF.